The sequence of this TCR beta chain was determined in a study of T cell changes during pregnancy in multiple sclerosis. Repertoires were generated with immunoSEQ multiplex PCR, while TCRdb's copy carries only in-frame clones and drops some. The sample includes approximately 130,000 clones, 96% seen only once; the top ten take more than 0.4%. V lost 6 bases to trimming and J lost 4 bases, with 13 bases between them. CDR1 is MNHNY, CDR2 SVGAGI, per germline (reference sequence). The CDR3 contains 14 residues. The sequenced sample was peripheral blood, obtained after pregnancy. The sequence was obtained from a female donor with multiple sclerosis, enrolled in a pregnancy study. This chain connects TRBV6-6 to TRBJ1-3; D uncertain. CDR3 bases: TGTGCCAGCAGCTCTCCCCGTGTAGGAAACACCATATATTTT. Its protein is CASSSPRVGNTIYF.